Following are 31 T cell receptor beta chains from one sample sequenced in a study of cytomegalovirus exposure and HLA in healthy donors. It was with 60 Vbeta and 13 Jbeta primers that the PCR ran. TCRdb's copy holds only in-frame clones and misses some; the assay was immunoSEQ multiplex PCR. The repertoire has about 77,000 clones, under 80% of them found once; the top ten carry 1.6%. Sequencing input: PBMCs. Receptor source: a man between 35 and 55 years old in good health and CMV-seronegative.

V gene TRBV5-1 combines with J gene TRBJ2-5, with D possibly TRBD2 on 6 matching bases. The tail of the sequence fits TRBJ2-7 better, so the J call may be wrong. Germline V gene lookup returns CDR1 SGHRS and CDR2 YFSETQ. The CDR3 consists of 17 residues. CDR3 coding DNA: TGCGCCAGCAGCCCGGAGGCCCTAGCGACAAACACATACGAGCAGTACTTC. It specifies CASSPEALATNTYEQYF.

V usage is TRBV5-4 and J usage is TRBJ1-1; D call uncertain. The CDR3 is made up of 13 amino acids. Trimming pared 3 bases from V and 4 bases from J, leaving 10 bases between. The germline gives CDR1 SGHNT, CDR2 YYREEE (reference sequence). The CDR3 bases are TGTGCCAGCAGCTCTAGAGACGGCACTGAAGCTTTCTTT. This gives the protein CASSSRDGTEAFF.

V and J are TRBV7-9 and TRBJ1-1; a weak D match, TRBD1 (6 bases). The CDR3 extends over 16 amino acids. Germline V gene data show CDR1 as SEHNR and CDR2 as FQNEAQ (reference sequence). The V end lost 0 bases, the J end lost 6 bases, and 17 bases lay between the germline ends. The CDR3 region has the DNA TGTGCCAGCAGCTTAGCTTCCTCTGGGGGCAGGTCTGAAGCTTTCTTT. This sequence encodes CASSLASSGGRSEAFF.

This chain links TRBV28 with TRBJ1-2, with 10 bases matching TRBD1. This CDR3 has 16 amino acids. CDR1 is MDHEN and CDR2 is SYDVKM in the germline V gene. V lost 6 bases to trimming and J lost 0 bases; unmatched junction nucleotides: 7. CDR3 DNA sequence: TGTGCCAGCAGCCCCGGGGGGACAGGGGCTAACTATGGCTACACCTTC. Amino acids: CASSPGGTGANYGYTF.

The chain couples TRBV19 to TRBJ2-5; the D gene is possibly TRBD1 (6 bases). The CDR3 is 13 residues long. The V end was cut by 5 bases, the J end by 0 bases, with 7 bases between. Germline lookup yields CDR1 LNHDA and CDR2 SQIVND (reference sequence). This CDR3 is CASSRDNQETQYF. The CDR3 coding sequence is TGTGCCAGTAGTCGGGACAACCAAGAGACCCAGTACTTC. The full variable domain, in which reference TRBV19 and TRBJ2-5 provide the parts outside the CDR3, is DGGITQSPKYLFRKEGQNVTLSCEQNLNHDAMYWYRQDPGQGLRLIYYSQIVNDFQKGDIAEGYSVSREKKESFPLTVTSAQKNPTAFYLCASSRDNQETQYFGPGTRLLVL.

The rearrangement uses TRBV5-1 and TRBJ1-1; 7 bases agree with TRBD1. The germline V gene has CDR1 SGHRS and CDR2 YFSETQ. The V and J ends lost 4 bases and 1 base, in that order; junction bases with no gene match: 7. The CDR3 length is 15 residues. The CDR3 nucleotides read TGCGCCAGCAGCCCACAACAGGGGACGAACACTGAAGCTTTCTTT. Amino acid sequence: CASSPQQGTNTEAFF.

The table lists this clone with a few counts. The chain is built from TRBV7-3 and TRBJ2-7, with TRBD2 as a possible D gene (6 bases). The length of the CDR3 is 13 residues. Germline V CDR1 and CDR2: SGHTA, FQGTGA. The germline V and J ends were trimmed by 6 bases and 0 bases, with 9 bases remaining between them. CDR3: CASSQDYSYEQYF. The CDR3 DNA is TGTGCCAGCAGTCAGGACTACTCCTACGAGCAGTACTTC.

The chain couples TRBV28 to TRBJ1-5; D is uncertain. Trimming left V 2 bases short and J 0 bases short, with 8 bases between. The CDR3 runs to 15 residues. CDR1 is MDHEN and CDR2 is SYDVKM in the germline V gene. This CDR3 is CASSLPENSNQPQHF. DNA of the CDR3: TGTGCCAGCAGTTTACCAGAAAATAGCAATCAGCCCCAGCATTTT.

The chain employs TRBV13 and TRBJ2-1; TRBD1 is a possible D gene (5 bases). Deletions cut 2 bases from V and 7 bases from J, with 9 bases between. Germline-derived CDR1 and CDR2 are PRHDT and FYEKMQ (reference sequence). The CDR3 contains 13 residues. The CDR3 loop is CASSLLGANEQFF. In nucleotides, the CDR3 is TGTGCCAGCAGCTTATTAGGGGCTAATGAGCAGTTCTTC.

The chain recombines TRBV19 with TRBJ1-4; D is undetermined. The V and J ends lost 4 bases and 11 bases respectively, with 17 bases between them. Germline V gene sequence: CDR1 LNHDA, CDR2 SQIVND (reference sequence). The length of the CDR3 is 14 residues. The CDR3 sequence: CASSKTPFAGKLFF. The CDR3 DNA reads as TGTGCCAGTAGTAAGACCCCATTCGCCGGGAAACTGTTTTTT.

CDR3 bases: TGTGCCAGCAGCCAACCGGACAGAGTCACTGAAGCTTTCTTT. It codes for CASSQPDRVTEAFF. This chain uses TRBV7-6 with TRBJ1-1, with a tentative D call TRBD1 (6 bases). Germline lookup yields CDR1 SGHVS and CDR2 FNYEAQ. V was pared by 5 bases and J by 4 bases, with 14 bases between. CDR3 length: 14 residues.

The sample holds a few counts of this clone. The chain joins TRBV30 to TRBJ2-7; the match to TRBD1 covers 7 bases. The germline CDR1 and CDR2 sequences are GTSNPN and SVGIG (reference sequence). V lost 4 bases to trimming and J lost 0 bases; unmatched junction nucleotides: 9. The CDR3 consists of 15 residues. CDR3 loop: CAWNTPGQISYEQYF. Written as DNA, the CDR3 is TGTGCCTGGAATACTCCGGGACAGATCTCCTACGAGCAGTACTTC.

This clone has just one count. The chain recombines TRBV29-1 with TRBJ1-2, with D unclear. Per the germline V gene, CDR1 is SQVTM and CDR2 is ANQGSEA. V lost 6 bases, J lost 2 bases, and 16 bases lay in between. The length of the CDR3 is 14 residues. The CDR3 sequence is CSVGQLGQNYGYTF. DNA of the CDR3: TGCAGCGTGGGTCAGCTGGGCCAAAACTATGGCTACACCTTC.

The V gene is TRBV6-5, the J gene TRBJ1-2; D may be TRBD1 (6 bases). The CDR3 length is 13 residues. Germline CDR1 is MNHEY and CDR2 is SVGAGI. V was cut by 9 bases and J by 3 bases, with 14 bases left in between. The CDR3 DNA follows: TGTGCCAGTCAGGGGCTCCTGGACTATGGCTACACCTTC. Its translation is CASQGLLDYGYTF.

This chain joins TRBV6-5 and TRBJ2-2, with TRBD1 identical over 7 bases. CDR3 length: 13 residues. Per the germline V gene, CDR1 is MNHEY and CDR2 is SVGAGI. Unmatched junction bases numbered 6, after V lost 10 bases and J lost 4 bases. CDR3 coding DNA: TGTGCCACTCAACAGGGGTTCACCGGGGAGCTGTTTTTT. Its protein product is CATQQGFTGELFF.

This clone appeared once. The V gene is TRBV27, the J gene TRBJ1-5; D is unclear. CDR3 length: 12 amino acids. V gave up 8 bases and J gave up 5 bases, with 10 bases separating them. Germline CDR1 and CDR2: MNHEY and SMNVEV (reference sequence). Written as DNA, the CDR3 is TGTGCCAGCGGCTACCGGGATCAGCCCCAGCATTTT. Translated: CASGYRDQPQHF.

This clone was recorded a few times. This rearrangement joins TRBV5-1 to TRBJ2-3; a possible D gene is TRBD2 (6 bases). Germline CDR1 SGHRS, CDR2 YFSETQ. Deletions cut 0 bases from V and 4 bases from J, with 9 bases between. This CDR3 is built from 14 residues. CDR3 amino acids: CASSLDTGADTQYF. The CDR3, as DNA: TGCGCCAGCAGCTTGGATACGGGAGCAGATACGCAGTATTTT. Looking up the rest from reference TRBV5-1 and TRBJ2-3 gives the full variable domain: KAGVTQTPRYLIKTRGQQVTLSCSPISGHRSVSWYQQTPGQGLQFLFEYFSETQRNKGNFPGRFSGRQFSNSRSEMNVSTLELGDSALYLCASSLDTGADTQYFGPGTRLTVL.

The rearrangement uses TRBV6-1 and TRBJ1-5; D call uncertain. With 6 bases removed from V and 4 bases from J, the gap between germline ends came to 7 bases. Per the germline V gene, CDR1 is MNHNS and CDR2 is SASEGT. The CDR3 loop spans 12 amino acids. The chain's CDR3 is CASRGNNQPQHF. In DNA form, the CDR3 reads TGTGCCAGCAGGGGCAATAATCAGCCCCAGCATTTT.

This chain uses TRBV4-2 with TRBJ1-1; maybe TRBD1 (5 bases). Germline V gene data show CDR1 as LGHNA and CDR2 as YNFKEQ. CDR3 length: 15 amino acids. V gave up 0 bases and J gave up 5 bases, with 13 bases separating them. The CDR3 DNA sequence: TGTGCCAGCAGCCAAGATTGGAAGGGGCAAACTGAAGCTTTCTTT. Amino acids: CASSQDWKGQTEAFF.

This chain joins TRBV4-1 and TRBJ2-7; 7 bases match TRBD1. This CDR3 has 15 amino acids. CDR1 is MGHRA and CDR2 is YSYEKL in the germline V gene. The V and J ends lost 4 bases and 0 bases, in that order; junction bases with no gene match: 6. The CDR3 DNA is TGCGCCAGCAGCCCAGCCGGGACAGCCTCCTACGAGCAGTACTTC. This sequence encodes CASSPAGTASYEQYF.

This clone was seen a handful of times. CDR3 loop: CASTKGGSWETQYF. The CDR3 nucleotides are TGTGCCAGCACTAAAGGAGGGAGTTGGGAGACCCAGTACTTC. The genes are TRBV6-5 and TRBJ2-5; D is possibly TRBD2 (6 bases). This CDR3 has 14 residues. Germline V lookup: CDR1 MNHEY, CDR2 SVGAGI. Between the trimmed V and J ends, which lost 7 bases and 5 bases, there was a span of 17 bases.

Points on this clone: Its ends do not fully match the called genes, so a read error is possible. The chain couples TRBV6-9 to TRBJ2-2, with D possibly TRBD2 on 5 matching bases. Germline V gene data show CDR1 as MNHGY and CDR2 as SVAAGI. The CDR3 is made up of 12 amino acids. The CDR3 region is CALAPHRRGAVF. CDR3 bases: TGTGCCCTAGCACCGCACCGTCGGGGAGCTGTTTTT.

V is TRBV9 and J is TRBJ1-2; 9 nucleotides match TRBD1. Germline CDR1 SGDLS, CDR2 YYNGEE. The CDR3 contains 17 residues. Trimming removed 0 bases from V and 2 bases from J; junction bases left unmatched: 8. CDR3: CASSVDPGQGRNYGYTF. CDR3 bases: TGTGCCAGCAGCGTAGACCCGGGACAGGGTAGGAACTATGGCTACACCTTC.

V usage is TRBV10-3 and J usage is TRBJ2-2; 13 nucleotides match TRBD2. CDR1 is ENHRY and CDR2 is SYGVKD in the germline V gene. The CDR3 spans 15 residues. The V segment lost 8 bases and the J segment 5 bases; nucleotides outside the gene matches: 5. The CDR3 reads CAIRTSGSDTGELFF. In DNA, the CDR3 is TGTGCCATCCGGACTAGCGGGAGTGATACCGGGGAGCTGTTTTTT.

The V call is TRBV7-8, the J call TRBJ1-5, with 8 bases aligning to TRBD1. The ends lost 5 bases at V and 9 bases at J; junction bases unmatched: 12. Germline V gives CDR1 SGHVS, CDR2 FQNEAQ. CDR3 length: 15 amino acids. The DNA of the CDR3 is TGTGCCAGCAGCCCGCGGGACAGGCCGCTTTTGCCCCAGCATTTT. Translated: CASSPRDRPLLPQHF.

The rearrangement links TRBV6-1 to TRBJ2-7, with D possibly being TRBD2 (5 bases). Trimming cost V 8 bases and J 9 bases, with 17 bases left between them. The CDR3 runs 12 residues. CDR1 is MNHNS and CDR2 is SASEGT in the germline V gene. The CDR3 here is CASSLTGSLQYF. CDR3 DNA: TGTGCCAGCTCTTTAACGGGGAGTCTGCAGTACTTC.

The chain is built from TRBV4-1 and TRBJ2-1, with D perhaps matching TRBD1 (6 bases). The CDR3 spans 14 residues. Trimming cost V 1 base and J 5 bases, with 9 bases left between them. Per the germline V gene, CDR1 is MGHRA and CDR2 is YSYEKL. CDR3: CASSQAGADNEQFF. As DNA, the CDR3 is TGCGCCAGCAGCCAAGCAGGGGCGGACAATGAGCAGTTCTTC.

This sequence joins TRBV28 and TRBJ2-5, with 12 bases matching TRBD2. The CDR3 runs 14 residues. The germline V gene encodes CDR1 MDHEN and CDR2 SYDVKM. The V and J ends lost 6 bases and 5 bases, in that order; junction bases with no gene match: 4. This chain's CDR3 is CASRTSGSLETQYF. The CDR3 region has the DNA TGTGCCAGCAGGACTAGCGGGAGTTTGGAGACCCAGTACTTC.

The chain recombines TRBV6-5 with TRBJ2-6, with D unresolved. CDR3 length equals 14 residues. With 6 bases removed from V and 1 base from J, the gap between germline ends came to 7 bases. CDR1 is MNHEY and CDR2 is SVGAGI in the germline V gene. The DNA of the CDR3 is TGTGCCAGCAGGAGGTGGTCTGGGGCCAACGTCCTGACTTTC. Its translation: CASRRWSGANVLTF.

The chain links TRBV6-5 to TRBJ1-4, with D perhaps matching TRBD1 (6 bases). Deletions cut 5 bases from V and 7 bases from J, with 14 bases between. The germline V gene has CDR1 MNHEY and CDR2 SVGAGI. CDR3 size: 14 residues. CDR3 in amino acids: CASSRQRGGEKLFF. The CDR3 DNA is TGTGCCAGCAGTCGCCAAAGAGGGGGTGAAAAACTGTTTTTT.

This clone was counted once. V and J are TRBV28 and TRBJ2-6; a possible D gene is TRBD1 (5 bases). The germline V gene has CDR1 MDHEN and CDR2 SYDVKM. This CDR3 has 15 amino acids. V dropped 3 bases and J dropped 2 bases, with 8 bases sitting between them. Written as DNA, the CDR3 is TGTGCCAGCAGTTTTGCCAGGGCTGGGGCCAACGTCCTGACTTTC. Translating it yields CASSFARAGANVLTF.